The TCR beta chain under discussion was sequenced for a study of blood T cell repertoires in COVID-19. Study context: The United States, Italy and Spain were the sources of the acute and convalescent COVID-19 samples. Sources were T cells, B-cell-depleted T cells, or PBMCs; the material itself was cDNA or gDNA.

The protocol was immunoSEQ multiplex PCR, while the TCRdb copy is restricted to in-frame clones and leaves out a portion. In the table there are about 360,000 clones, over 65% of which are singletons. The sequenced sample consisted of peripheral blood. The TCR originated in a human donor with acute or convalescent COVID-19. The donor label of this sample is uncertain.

CDR3 DNA: TGTGCCAGCAGCCGTTTAGAGAGCTCCTATAATTCACCCCTCCACTTT. It translates to CASSRLESSYNSPLHF. The chain is built from TRBV9 and TRBJ1-6; no clear D gene. The CDR3 is 16 residues long. The V gene lost 4 bases and the J gene lost 0 bases, with 11 bases spanning the gap. CDR1 and CDR2 (germline): SGDLS, YYNGEE.